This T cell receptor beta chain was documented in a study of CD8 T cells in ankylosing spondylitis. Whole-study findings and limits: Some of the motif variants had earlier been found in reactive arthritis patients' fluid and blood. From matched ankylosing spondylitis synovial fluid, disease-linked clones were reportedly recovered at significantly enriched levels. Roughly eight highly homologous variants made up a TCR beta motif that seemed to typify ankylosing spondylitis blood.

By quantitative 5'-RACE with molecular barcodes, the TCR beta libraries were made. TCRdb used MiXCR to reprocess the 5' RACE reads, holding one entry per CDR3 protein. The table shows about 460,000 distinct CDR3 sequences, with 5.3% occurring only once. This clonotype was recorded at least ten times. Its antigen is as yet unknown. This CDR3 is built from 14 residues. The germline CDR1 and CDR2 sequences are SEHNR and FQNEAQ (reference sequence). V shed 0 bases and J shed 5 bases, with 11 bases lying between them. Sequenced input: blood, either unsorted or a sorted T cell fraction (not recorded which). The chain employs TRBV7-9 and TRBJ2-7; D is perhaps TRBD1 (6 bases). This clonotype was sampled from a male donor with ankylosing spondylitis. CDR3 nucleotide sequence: TGTGCCAGCAGCTTAGCAGGGGGTAACCACGAGCAGTACTTC. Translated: CASSLAGGNHEQYF.